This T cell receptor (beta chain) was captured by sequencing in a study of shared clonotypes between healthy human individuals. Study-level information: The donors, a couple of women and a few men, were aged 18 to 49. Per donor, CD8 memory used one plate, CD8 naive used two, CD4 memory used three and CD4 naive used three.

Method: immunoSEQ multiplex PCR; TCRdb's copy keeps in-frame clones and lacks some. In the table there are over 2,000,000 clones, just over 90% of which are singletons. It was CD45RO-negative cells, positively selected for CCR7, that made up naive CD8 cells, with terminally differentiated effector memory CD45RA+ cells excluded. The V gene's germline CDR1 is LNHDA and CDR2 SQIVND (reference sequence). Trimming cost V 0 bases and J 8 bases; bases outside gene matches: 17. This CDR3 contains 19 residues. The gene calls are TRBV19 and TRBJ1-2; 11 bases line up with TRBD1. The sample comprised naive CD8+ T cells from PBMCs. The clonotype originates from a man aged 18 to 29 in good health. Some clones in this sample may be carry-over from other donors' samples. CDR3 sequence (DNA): TGTGCCAGTAGTATAGAGGATAGGGGACAGGGGGGCACCGGCGGAGGCTACACCTTC. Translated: CASSIEDRGQGGTGGGYTF.